The sequence of this T cell receptor beta chain was determined in a study of blood T cell repertoires in COVID-19. Study context: Whether acute or convalescent, the COVID-19 samples came from the United States, Italy and Spain.

Authors' analysis steps: From reference gene primer amplification, estimates of nucleated cell counts were derived. Only in-frame clones appear in the TCRdb table, and some are missing; sequencing was by immunoSEQ multiplex PCR. For V, J and clone size, that table is used; D and trimming come from the DNA. The sample records roughly 150,000 clones, more than 65% being singletons. Seattle patient enrollment occurred during active infection, with longitudinal follow-up thereafter. The origin of this receptor is a woman aged 55-70 years with COVID-19, enrolled during active disease. Sequenced: peripheral blood.

The CDR3 loop is CASRPGNFYEQYF. The CDR3 DNA follows: TGTGCCAGCAGACCAGGGAACTTCTACGAGCAGTACTTC. The rearrangement links TRBV6-5 to TRBJ2-7; tentative D call: TRBD1 (5 bases). V lost 6 bases and J 3 bases, leaving 12 bases between the germline ends. The CDR3 is 13 amino acids. The germline V gene encodes CDR1 MNHEY and CDR2 SVGAGI.